The rows below give T cell receptor beta chains drawn from one sample of a study of shared clonotypes between healthy human individuals. Here immunoSEQ multiplex PCR was the method, and the copy in TCRdb shows in-frame clones only, minus some. The table has about 1.5 million clones, approximately 98% seen once. The sample comprised naive CD4+ T cells sorted from blood. Receptors were obtained from a man between 25 and 39 years old in good health. Both conserved end residues are part of each CDR3. D genes are given only for firm matches. Rows may omit the clone size; those that give it use once, few, many or a size class.

cdr3_nt,cdr3_aa,v_call,d_call,clone_size,j_call
TGTGCCAGCTCACCAACTAGCGGGAGTCAAGAGACCCAGTACTTC,CASSPTSGSQETQYF,TRBV18,TRBD2,.,TRBJ2-5
TGTGCCAGTAGTACTGGACAGGTCGATATCTACGAGCAGTACTTC,CASSTGQVDIYEQYF,TRBV19,TRBD1,.,TRBJ2-7
TGTGCCAGCAGTTACTCGGAAGTCGACATTCAGTACTTC,CASSYSEVDIQYF,TRBV6-7,.,.,TRBJ2-4
TGTGCCACCAGCGGGGGGTATCAAGTTAGCTCCTACAATGAGCAGTTCTTC,CATSGGYQVSSYNEQFF,TRBV15,.,.,TRBJ2-1
TGTGCCAGCAGCGTACTAGCGGGAGAAATGGGCACCGGGGAGCTGTTTTTT,CASSVLAGEMGTGELFF,TRBV9,TRBD2,.,TRBJ2-2
TGCGCCAGCAGCTTGGCGGGACCGATAGGATCCGGGGAGCTGTTTTTT,CASSLAGPIGSGELFF,TRBV5-1,.,.,TRBJ2-2
TGTGCCAGCAGCTTATTTCAGACCAATGAGCAGTTCTTC,CASSLFQTNEQFF,TRBV7-9,.,.,TRBJ2-1
TGCAGCTCAACTGGGGGGGGTCCGAACACTGAAGCTTTCTTT,CSSTGGGPNTEAFF,TRBV29-1,.,.,TRBJ1-1
TGTGCCAGCAGTGAATTAAGCGCCCCCGGGGAGCTGTTTTTT,CASSELSAPGELFF,TRBV25-1,.,.,TRBJ2-2
TGTGCCAGCAGCGGAGACAGGGGCCATCAGCCCCAGCATTTT,CASSGDRGHQPQHF,TRBV6-1,TRBD1,.,TRBJ1-5
TGCGCCAGCAGCGTGGGGATGTGGGAGACCCAGTACTTC,CASSVGMWETQYF,TRBV4-3,.,.,TRBJ2-5
TGTGCCAGCAGCTATGGGACAGGCCTCTACAATGAGCAGTTCTTC,CASSYGTGLYNEQFF,TRBV27,TRBD1,.,TRBJ2-1
TGCAGCTTCAGGGATCCCGGAAACACCATATATTTT,CSFRDPGNTIYF,TRBV29-1,.,.,TRBJ1-3
TGTGCCAGTAGTCCTGGGGAGACCCAGTACTTC,CASSPGETQYF,TRBV19,.,once,TRBJ2-5
TGTGCCAGTAGTAACTTGAACTACGAGCAGTACTTC,CASSNLNYEQYF,TRBV19,.,.,TRBJ2-7
TGTGCCAGCAGCGCCGGACAGAACACCGGGGAGCTGTTTTTT,CASSAGQNTGELFF,TRBV9,.,.,TRBJ2-2
TGTGCCACCGCGAGCCTTTCGGAGACCCAGTACTTC,CATASLSETQYF,TRBV28,.,.,TRBJ2-5
TGCGCCAGCAGCCAACCTCGGTCTAGCGGGAGTATGGGAACAGATACGCAGTATTTT,CASSQPRSSGSMGTDTQYF,TRBV4-1,TRBD2,.,TRBJ2-3
TGTGCCAGCAGCTTAAGAGGGGCAGAGAGCACCGGGGAGCTGTTTTTT,CASSLRGAESTGELFF,TRBV7-3,.,.,TRBJ2-2
TGCGCCAGCAGCCAAGCTGCCTTCGGGACTAGGGCCTACGAGCAGTACTTC,CASSQAAFGTRAYEQYF,TRBV4-3,TRBD2,.,TRBJ2-7
TGTGCCAGCAGCGTCGAAGCCTTAGGGTATGGCTACACCTTC,CASSVEALGYGYTF,TRBV9,.,.,TRBJ1-2